The 7 T cell receptor beta chains reported below all come from one sample, sequenced in a study of blood T cells in healthy people across ages (dated by TCRdb to the mid-2010s). Library preparation employed 5' RACE. Sequencing was carried out with an Illumina HiSeq 2500. The second PCR ran for about 7 to 11 cycles and used a J-beta primer mix along with a sample-barcoded 5' primer. TCRdb reprocessing: public reads trimmed at Q25 with fastp, clones called with MiXCR, in-frame beta chains kept. Under each unique CDR3 protein, matching rows form one entry showing the most common genes and DNA. The sample includes hundreds of thousands of distinct CDR3 sequences, with roughly 26% observed a single time. The leading ten clones occupy roughly a sixth of the sample. The specimen was blood. Source of these receptors: a woman of 80 years or more in good health.

This clonotype was found many times. J is TRBJ2-6 and V is TRBV29-1; TRBD2 matches 7 bases. This CDR3 is built from 14 residues. The trim removed 5 bases at V and 4 bases at J, leaving 5 bases unmatched. Germline values: CDR1 SQVTM, CDR2 ANQGSEA. In DNA form, the CDR3 reads TGCAGCGTTATCGGGGGGAGCGGGGCCAACGTCCTGACTTTC. Residues: CSVIGGSGANVLTF.

This clonotype was seen ten or more times. The chain is built from TRBV28 and TRBJ2-1; D call uncertain. Trimming took 4 bases from V and 5 from J, leaving 3 bases between them. From germline, CDR1 is MDHEN and CDR2 SYDVKM. CDR3 length: 11 residues. The CDR3 DNA reads TGTGCCAGCAGTTGGGACAATGAGCAGTTCTTC. It translates to CASSWDNEQFF.

The chain joins TRBV24-1 to TRBJ2-2, with 7 nucleotides matching TRBD1. Germline lookup yields CDR1 KGHDR and CDR2 SFDVKD. This CDR3 has 14 amino acids. Germline trimming cut 6 bases from V and 6 bases from J; bases unmatched to any gene: 6. The CDR3 loop is CATSRTGVAGELFF. The CDR3 DNA follows: TGTGCCACCAGTCGAACAGGGGTAGCCGGGGAGCTGTTTTTT.

The CDR3 is CASHSQTNEKLFF. CDR3 coding DNA: TGTGCCAGCCATTCACAGACGAATGAAAAACTGTTTTTT. This chain connects TRBV6-2 or TRBV6-3 to TRBJ1-4; D gene uncertain. Germline CDR1 is MNHEY and CDR2 is SVGEGT. The CDR3 totals 13 residues. Between the trimmed V and J ends, which lost 8 bases and 5 bases, there was a span of 12 bases.

This chain links TRBV15 with TRBJ2-3, with 7 bases aligning to TRBD2. The CDR3 extends over 16 amino acids. Trimming at V came to 0 bases and at J to 4 bases, leaving 7 bases not matched to a gene. The V gene's germline CDR1 is LNHNV and CDR2 YYDKDF (reference sequence). The CDR3 loop reads CATSRDGAGDPDTQYF. The CDR3 region has the DNA TGTGCCACCAGCAGAGACGGTGCGGGAGACCCAGATACGCAGTATTTT.

In regard to this clonotype: This could be a read error, since a much larger clone is one nucleotide away. The rearrangement joins TRBV9 to TRBJ2-5; the match to TRBD1 covers 11 bases. CDR3 size: 14 residues. Germline CDR1 is SGDLS and CDR2 is YYNGEE. V shed 3 bases, J shed 11 bases, and the junction held 9 bases outside the gene matches. Here the CDR3 DNA reads TGTGCCAGCAGCGGGACAGGGGGCTCGAATGAGCAGTACTTC. It codes for CASSGTGGSNEQYF. The variable domain in full, with the rest retrieved from reference TRBV9 and TRBJ2-5, is DSGVTQTPKHLITATGQRVTLRCSPRSGDLSVYWYQQSLDQGLQFLIQYYNGEERAKGNILERFSAQQFPDLHSELNLSSLELGDSALYFCASSGTGGSNEQYFGPGTRLLVL.

Points on this clonotype: One base away lies a much larger clone, so this may be a sequencing read error. The chain has TRBV20-1 and TRBJ2-5; possibly TRBD1 for D (5 bases). Per the germline V gene, CDR1 is DFQATT and CDR2 is SNEGSKA (reference sequence). The CDR3 is 11 residues long. The DNA of the CDR3 is TGCAGGGCGCAACAGGAAGAGACCCAGTACTTC. As protein: CRAQQEETQYF.